Presented here are 22 T cell receptor beta chains from one specimen sequenced in a study of early T cells in non-severe SARS-CoV-2 infection. TCRdb analysed the 5' RACE reads with MiXCR anew, one entry per CDR3 protein. The sample includes 90,000 to 120,000 distinct CDR3 sequences, approximately 12% of them seen just once. The sequenced material came from whole blood. Receptors were obtained from an adult who was a healthcare worker with PCR-confirmed SARS-CoV-2 infection or an uninfected control (not recorded which).

This clonotype has at least ten counts. This chain links TRBV7-9 with TRBJ2-2; D ambiguous. Trimming stripped 3 bases from V and 4 bases from J, with 12 bases between. The CDR3 has 15 amino acids. Germline values: CDR1 SEHNR, CDR2 FQNEAQ (reference sequence). CDR3 sequence (DNA): TGTGCCAGCAGCTTCACCGGAGTTGGCACCGGGGAGCTGTTTTTT. Amino acids: CASSFTGVGTGELFF.

This clonotype was seen at least ten times. CDR3 bases: TGTGCCAGCAGCTGGGGGGAAGCGGAGAGGGGAGAGACCCAGTACTTC. Translated, it gives CASSWGEAERGETQYF. The chain recombines TRBV5-4 with TRBJ2-5, with D possibly being TRBD2 (6 bases). Per germline, CDR1 SGHNT and CDR2 YYREEE (reference sequence). V lost 3 bases to trimming and J lost 4 bases, with 19 bases between them. The CDR3 consists of 16 residues.

This clonotype has at least ten counts. The V and J genes are TRBV2 and TRBJ2-3, with a weak D call TRBD2 (5 bases). CDR3 length: 15 residues. Trimming took 10 bases from V and 2 from J, leaving 19 bases between them. CDR1 is SNHLY, CDR2 FYNNEI, per germline. The CDR3 loop is CATPGGARYTDTQYF. CDR3 coding DNA: TGTGCCACCCCAGGAGGAGCCCGCTACACAGATACGCAGTATTTT.

This clonotype was observed many times. The chain is built from TRBV11-2 and TRBJ2-7; the match to TRBD2 covers 8 bases. V lost 6 bases to trimming and J lost 2 bases; unmatched junction nucleotides: 6. Germline V gene data show CDR1 as SGHAT and CDR2 as FQNNGV. The CDR3 is 14 amino acids. The CDR3: CASRERETPYEQYF. The CDR3 coding sequence is TGTGCCAGCAGGGAGCGGGAGACCCCCTACGAGCAGTACTTC.

This clonotype was observed a few times. This rearrangement joins TRBV5-1 to TRBJ2-4; the D is unclear. The CDR3 is 15 residues long. In germline, CDR1 is SGHRS, CDR2 YFSETQ. V lost 1 base to trimming and J lost 0 bases, with 8 bases between them. CDR3 in amino acids: CASSLTALAKNIQYF. Here the CDR3 DNA reads TGCGCCAGCAGCTTGACAGCCCTAGCCAAAAACATTCAGTACTTC.

The chain is built from TRBV9 and TRBJ2-3; 7 positions agree with TRBD2. CDR3 length: 15 amino acids. Trimming cost V 0 bases and J 1 base; bases outside gene matches: 2. Germline values: CDR1 SGDLS, CDR2 YYNGEE. CDR3 sequence reads: CASSVGGGGTDTQYF. The CDR3 nucleotides are TGTGCCAGCAGCGTAGGGGGGGGTGGCACAGATACGCAGTATTTT.

The table lists this clonotype with a few counts. The CDR3 DNA reads TGCAGTGCGGATGGCCTAGCGAGGGCCAATGAGCAGTTCTTC. Translating gives CSADGLARANEQFF. This chain uses TRBV20-1 with TRBJ2-1; D is perhaps TRBD2 (6 bases). The CDR3 runs 14 residues. The ends were cut back, 6 bases at V and 6 bases at J, with 18 bases in the middle. CDR1 and CDR2 (germline): DFQATT, SNEGSKA (reference sequence).

This clonotype has ten or more counts. The genes are TRBV20-1 and TRBJ2-1; D may be TRBD2 (5 bases). Between the trimmed V and J ends, which lost 3 bases and 5 bases, there was a span of 20 bases. Germline V gene sequence: CDR1 DFQATT, CDR2 SNEGSKA (reference sequence). This CDR3 has 16 residues. CDR3 nucleotides: TGCAGTGCTAGTTGGGGAGTTTCGACTTTTAACAATGAGCAGTTCTTC. Its translation: CSASWGVSTFNNEQFF.

The genes are TRBV19 and TRBJ1-5; D not resolved. V was shortened by 5 bases and J by 8 bases, with 13 bases between the two germline ends. Germline V gives CDR1 LNHDA, CDR2 SQIVND (reference sequence). The length of the CDR3 is 13 residues. For the CDR3, the DNA is TGTGCCAGTAGTTTGCGGGGTTGGGAGCCCCAGCATTTT. This sequence encodes CASSLRGWEPQHF. Looking up the rest from reference TRBV19 and TRBJ1-5 gives the full variable domain: DGGITQSPKYLFRKEGQNVTLSCEQNLNHDAMYWYRQDPGQGLRLIYYSQIVNDFQKGDIAEGYSVSREKKESFPLTVTSAQKNPTAFYLCASSLRGWEPQHFGDGTRLSIL.

This clonotype was counted ten times or more. The V call is TRBV7-2, the J call TRBJ2-3; a possible D gene is TRBD2 (6 bases). There are 14 residues in the CDR3. The germline V gene has CDR1 SGHTA and CDR2 FQGNSA. Trimming cost V 1 base and J 5 bases, with 10 bases left between them. Here the CDR3 DNA reads TGTGCCAGCAGCTTAGGGGGGGTCGGAGATACGCAGTATTTT. It is translated as CASSLGGVGDTQYF.

This clonotype was observed at least ten times. The rearrangement uses TRBV2 and TRBJ2-1, with D maybe TRBD2 (5 bases). V was clipped by 7 bases and J by 6 bases, with 13 bases between them. CDR3 size: 13 residues. Germline V CDR1 and CDR2: SNHLY, FYNNEI. This chain's CDR3 is CASNLASSNEQFF. Written as DNA, the CDR3 is TGTGCCAGCAACCTAGCTAGCAGCAATGAGCAGTTCTTC.

Ten or more counts support this clonotype. V gene TRBV7-2 combines with J gene TRBJ2-5, with a weak D call TRBD2 (5 bases). This CDR3 is built from 14 residues. Germline V lookup: CDR1 SGHTA, CDR2 FQGNSA. Deletions cut 3 bases from V and 5 bases from J, with 13 bases between. CDR3 loop: CASSFDSSRETQYF. CDR3 nucleotides: TGTGCCAGCAGCTTCGACTCTAGCAGGGAGACCCAGTACTTC. Combining the CDR3 with reference TRBV7-2 and TRBJ2-5 gives the whole variable domain GAGVSQSPSNKVTEKGKDVELRCDPISGHTALYWYRQSLGQGLEFLIYFQGNSAPDKSGLPSDRFSAERTGGSVSTLTIQRTQQEDSAVYLCASSFDSSRETQYFGPGTRLLVL.

Many counts were recorded for this clonotype. This chain links TRBV12-3 or TRBV12-4 with TRBJ2-2; 10 bases agree with TRBD1. The CDR3 runs 18 residues. The V and J ends lost 5 bases and 6 bases, in that order; junction bases with no gene match: 15. CDR3 coding DNA: TGTGCCAGCAGTCCCGCCTCGGGGGACAGGGGATCTCCCGGGGAGCTGTTTTTT. Residues: CASSPASGDRGSPGELFF.

This clonotype was recorded at least ten times. The CDR3 region has the DNA TGTGCCAGCAGTGAATACCCTGACAGGCCCCAAGGCACCATATATTTT. It is translated as CASSEYPDRPQGTIYF. This chain links TRBV25-1 with TRBJ1-3, with D tentatively TRBD1 (6 bases). The V gene lost 0 bases and the J gene lost 9 bases, with 18 bases spanning the gap. Looked up from germline, CDR1 is MGHDK and CDR2 is SYGVNS. The CDR3 runs 16 residues. The full variable domain, its missing parts supplied by reference TRBV25-1 and TRBJ1-3, is EADIYQTPRYLVIGTGKKITLECSQTMGHDKMYWYQQDPGMELHLIHYSYGVNSTEKGDLSSESTVSRIRTEHFPLTLESARPSHTSQYLCASSEYPDRPQGTIYFGEGSWLTVV.

Only a few counts were recorded for this clonotype. The chain carries TRBV25-1 and TRBJ2-5, with TRBD2 matching over 7 bases. V gave up 4 bases and J gave up 2 bases; unmatched junction bases: 7. Germline CDR1 is MGHDK and CDR2 is SYGVNS. The CDR3 spans 15 residues. The CDR3 coding sequence is TGTGCCAGCAGTGGTACCTGGGGACTACAAGAGACCCAGTACTTC. Amino acid sequence: CASSGTWGLQETQYF. Full variable domain (remainder filled in from reference TRBV25-1 and TRBJ2-5): EADIYQTPRYLVIGTGKKITLECSQTMGHDKMYWYQQDPGMELHLIHYSYGVNSTEKGDLSSESTVSRIRTEHFPLTLESARPSHTSQYLCASSGTWGLQETQYFGPGTRLLVL.

This clonotype was counted at least ten times. This chain links TRBV20-1 with TRBJ1-4; the match to TRBD1 covers 7 bases. V was clipped by 6 bases and J by 7 bases; unmatched bases: 11. CDR1 and CDR2 (germline): DFQATT, SNEGSKA (reference sequence). This CDR3 contains 14 residues. The CDR3 region is CSAPQTGISEKLFF. For the CDR3, the DNA is TGCAGTGCCCCGCAGACAGGGATAAGTGAAAAACTGTTTTTT.

At least ten counts were recorded for this clonotype. The rearrangement links TRBV15 to TRBJ1-1; D unclear. The germline V gene encodes CDR1 LNHNV and CDR2 YYDKDF (reference sequence). The ends were cut back, 1 base at V and 7 bases at J, with 10 bases in the middle. There are 13 residues in the CDR3. The CDR3 DNA sequence: TGTGCCACCAGCAGAGTCGGGAAGGGTGAAGCTTTCTTT. This encodes CATSRVGKGEAFF. The full variable domain, rest sourced from reference TRBV15 and TRBJ1-1, is DAMVIQNPRYQVTQFGKPVTLSCSQTLNHNVMYWYQQKSSQAPKLLFHYYDKDFNNEADTPDNFQSRRPNTSFCFLDIRSPGLGDTAMYLCATSRVGKGEAFFGQGTRLTVV.

This clonotype has at least ten counts. The chain couples TRBV5-1 to TRBJ2-1; D remains unclear. The V end lost 2 bases, the J end lost 8 bases, and 11 bases lay between the germline ends. The CDR3 totals 13 residues. Germline V gene data show CDR1 as SGHRS and CDR2 as YFSETQ. CDR3 nucleotides: TGCGCCAGCAGCTTCAGAGTAGGCGATGAGCAGTTCTTC. Its protein product is CASSFRVGDEQFF.

The sample holds a few counts of this clonotype. V is TRBV7-2 and J is TRBJ2-7; TRBD1 might be the D (8 bases). V lost 7 bases, J lost 1 base, and 20 bases lay in between. The CDR3 is 16 residues long. CDR1 is SGHTA and CDR2 is FQGNSA in the germline V gene. CDR3 bases: TGTGCCAGCAACCCGACAGGGGCTAGCGGATCCTACGAGCAGTACTTC. This encodes CASNPTGASGSYEQYF.

The chain has TRBV7-8 and TRBJ2-1; the D gene is possibly TRBD1 (6 bases). V lost 5 bases and J lost 0, with 11 bases in between. This CDR3 is 15 amino acids long. Germline-derived CDR1 and CDR2 are SGHVS and FQNEAQ. The CDR3 spells CASSHTGISYNEQFF. DNA of the CDR3: TGTGCCAGCAGCCATACAGGGATCTCCTACAATGAGCAGTTCTTC.

This clonotype was picked up a small number of times. The chain's CDR3 is CSARPFPGGRNEQYF. In nucleotides, the CDR3 is TGCAGTGCTAGGCCCTTTCCGGGAGGAAGGAACGAGCAGTACTTC. The V call is TRBV20-1, the J call TRBJ2-7; TRBD2 aligns across 7 bases. The germline CDR1 and CDR2 sequences are DFQATT and SNEGSKA (reference sequence). V shed 3 bases, J shed 5 bases, and the junction held 13 bases outside the gene matches. The CDR3 has 15 residues.

The rearrangement joins TRBV27 to TRBJ2-7, with a weak D call TRBD2 (5 bases). The ends were cut back, 2 bases at V and 6 bases at J, with 35 bases in the middle. The CDR3 is made up of 21 amino acids. Germline loops: CDR1 MNHEY, CDR2 SMNVEV (reference sequence). The CDR3 region is CASSLVGGFGILHSYLSEQYF. In DNA form, the CDR3 reads TGTGCCAGCAGTTTAGTCGGAGGATTCGGGATCCTCCACTCGTACTTGTCCGAGCAGTACTTC.